This T cell receptor beta chain is from a study of cytomegalovirus exposure and HLA in healthy donors. Of note for this clone: Antigen specificity is unknown.

V dropped 1 base and J dropped 0 bases, with 14 bases sitting between them. This CDR3 is built from 16 residues. Per germline, CDR1 SGHKS and CDR2 YYEKEE (reference sequence). It was with 60 Vbeta and 13 Jbeta primers that the PCR ran. The assay was immunoSEQ multiplex PCR, and TCRdb's table has in-frame clones only and misses some. The sample lists roughly 190,000 clones; roughly 80% were seen once. Study observations and caveats: From TCR beta sequences, most subjects' HLA-A and HLA-B alleles were reportedly predicted accurately. Many donors shared some public TCRs, even though most TCR sequences were rare. By HLA locus, TCR association rates varied in a later analysis, with DRB1 showing the most and HLA-C the fewest. Three chains tied to CMV proved CMV antigen-specific in vitro.

The chain joins TRBV5-5 to TRBJ2-7, with D perhaps matching TRBD2 (6 bases). The sequence was collected from a man aged 45 to 65 in good health and CMV-seronegative. Sequences were obtained from PBMCs. CDR3 amino acids: CASSLRRAVLSYEQYF. The DNA of the CDR3 is TGTGCCAGCAGCTTGAGGAGGGCAGTCCTCTCCTACGAGCAGTACTTC.